A selection of T cell receptor beta chains follows, all from one sample in a study of T cell responses to AZD1222 COVID-19 vaccine. Here immunoSEQ multiplex PCR was the method, and the copy in TCRdb shows in-frame clones only, minus some. This sample has under 150,000 clones, with about 81% found just once. This specimen was peripheral blood, taken on day 0 of MenACWY control vaccination. Source of these receptors: an adult in good health. CDR3s include the opening cysteine and the closing phenylalanine or tryptophan. D genes are given only for firm matches. Rows give clone size only sometimes, using once, few, many, or a class for an expanded clone.

-	-	TRBV2	TRBJ2-7	13	TGTGCCAGCAGACTAGGGGGGTTGGGGGAGCAGTACTTC	CASRLGGLGEQYF
-	-	TRBV3-1/TRBV3-2	TRBJ1-2	15	TGTGCCAGCAGTTTTCAGGGTTACGCTAACTATGGCTACACCTTC	CASSFQGYANYGYTF
TRBD2	-	TRBV5-4	TRBJ2-5	14	TGTGCCATACACGATTTAGCGGGCCGGGAGACCCAGTACTTC	CAIHDLAGRETQYF
-	-	TRBV6-5	TRBJ2-7	14	TGTGCCAGCAGTTACGGACGAACTAAATACGAGCAGTACTTC	CASSYGRTKYEQYF
TRBD1	-	TRBV4-1	TRBJ2-7	15	TGCGCCAGCAGCCAAGAGGGGACAGGGAACATCGAGCAGTACTTC	CASSQEGTGNIEQYF
-	-	TRBV28	TRBJ1-2	12	TGTGCCAGCGACGGGCTTTCCTATGGCTACACCTTC	CASDGLSYGYTF
-	-	TRBV5-1	TRBJ1-2	17	TGCGCCAGCAGCTCCCGGTCCGGGATACATTCTAACTATGGCTACACCTTC	CASSSRSGIHSNYGYTF
-	-	TRBV11-2	TRBJ2-1	15	TGTGCCAGCAGCTTAGTCAGGGGTCATTACAATGAGCAGTTCTTC	CASSLVRGHYNEQFF
-	-	TRBV5-1	TRBJ2-3	12	TGCGCCAGCAGCTTGACAACAGATACGCAGTATTTT	CASSLTTDTQYF
-	-	TRBV5-1	TRBJ2-1	14	TGCGCCAGCAGCTTGGGGTCCCGGGGCAATGAGCAGTTCTTC	CASSLGSRGNEQFF
-	-	TRBV3-1/TRBV3-2	TRBJ1-6	16	TGTGCCAGCAGCCACGGCGGGAGCTCCTATAATTCACCCCTCCACTTT	CASSHGGSSYNSPLHF
-	-	TRBV14	TRBJ2-7	13	TGTGCCAGCAGCCTTGGACAGAACTACGAGCAGTACTTC	CASSLGQNYEQYF
-	few	TRBV30	TRBJ1-2	14	TGTGCCTGGAGCCCCCCCGGGACGGTCTATGGCTACACCTTC	CAWSPPGTVYGYTF
-	few	TRBV7-9	TRBJ1-6	15	TGTGCCAGCAGCGGAGGGCCTCTTATGGGTTCACCCCTCCACTTT	CASSGGPLMGSPLHF
-	-	TRBV12-3/TRBV12-4	TRBJ2-4	12	TGTGCCAGCAGTTTGAACGTCAACAGACCGTACTTC	CASSLNVNRPYF
-	-	TRBV19	TRBJ1-1	14	TGTGCCAGTAGTATAGATCAAGGTCGCACTGAAGCTTTCTTT	CASSIDQGRTEAFF
-	-	TRBV19	TRBJ1-1	14	TGTGCCAGTAAACCAGGGCATGAAGGAACTGAAGCTTTCTTT	CASKPGHEGTEAFF
-	-	TRBV4-1	TRBJ1-5	15	TGCGCCAGCAGCCAAGTACGAAACAGCAATCAGCCCCAGCATTTT	CASSQVRNSNQPQHF
-	-	TRBV5-1	TRBJ1-1	13	TGCGCCAGCAGCTTGGACATGAACACTGAAGCTTTCTTT	CASSLDMNTEAFF
-	-	TRBV29-1	TRBJ2-1	14	TGCAGCGTTAGGGGGGGAAGCTCCTACAATGAGCAGTTCTTC	CSVRGGSSYNEQFF
-	few	TRBV7-8	TRBJ1-2	14	TGTGCCAGCAGCTTAGTGGCGGGGGGATATGGCTACACCTTC	CASSLVAGGYGYTF
-	-	TRBV6-5	TRBJ1-2	13	TGTGCCAGCACTAGCCAAATCGGGCGTGGCTACACCTTC	CASTSQIGRGYTF
TRBD1	once	TRBV7-8	TRBJ1-1	14	TGTGCCAGCAAGCAACAGGGGAGTAGTGGTGAAGCTTTCTTT	CASKQQGSSGEAFF
TRBD1	-	TRBV9	TRBJ1-2	14	TGTGCCAGCAGCACTCAACAGGGGTCGAGTGGCTACACCTTC	CASSTQQGSSGYTF
TRBD1	-	TRBV5-4	TRBJ2-7	14	TGTGCCAGCAGCTGGGGACAGGGCCTCTACGAACAGTACTTC	CASSWGQGLYEQYF
-	-	TRBV4-1	TRBJ1-1	15	TGCGCCAGCAGCCTGGGTGCGGTAGGAGTGACTGAAGCTTTCTTT	CASSLGAVGVTEAFF
-	-	TRBV7-8	TRBJ1-4	15	TGTGCCAGCAGCTTAGTTGGGACGGAAAATGAAAAACTGTTTTTT	CASSLVGTENEKLFF
-	-	TRBV10-3	TRBJ1-2	13	TGTGCCATCGAGGACAGAGGACCCTATGGCTACACCTTC	CAIEDRGPYGYTF
TRBD1	many	TRBV7-9	TRBJ2-1	15	TGTGCCAGCAGCCCCTCCGGGACAGTGTACAATGAGCAGTTCTTC	CASSPSGTVYNEQFF
-	-	TRBV4-1	TRBJ2-1	14	TGCGCCAGCAGCTTTAAAGAGTTCTACAATGAGCAGTTCTTC	CASSFKEFYNEQFF
-	-	TRBV7-6	TRBJ1-1	13	TGTGCCAGCAGCAGAACACCGAACACTGAAGCTTTCTTT	CASSRTPNTEAFF
-	-	TRBV27	TRBJ2-3	10	TGTGCCAGCAGTTTATGTACGCAGTATTTT	CASSLCTQYF
-	-	TRBV3-1/TRBV3-2	TRBJ1-6	15	TGTGCCAGCAGCCAAGGCGGCAGGAGTAATTCACCCCTCCACTTT	CASSQGGRSNSPLHF
-	-	TRBV7-8	TRBJ1-6	15	TGTGCCAGCAGCTTAGAGGGCAGCTATAATTCACCCCTCCACTTT	CASSLEGSYNSPLHF
-	-	TRBV6-5	TRBJ1-2	13	TGTGCCAGCAGTTACGACACGAACTATGGCTACACCTTC	CASSYDTNYGYTF
-	-	TRBV15	TRBJ1-6	17	TGTGCCACCAGCAGAGATTATAGGCAGTCAGAGGGTTCACCCCTCCACTTT	CATSRDYRQSEGSPLHF
TRBD1	-	TRBV10-2	TRBJ1-6	14	TGCGCCAGCAGTCAAACAGGGGATAATTCACCCCTCCACTTT	CASSQTGDNSPLHF
-	-	TRBV20-1	TRBJ1-2	11	TGCAGTGCTAAACGGATCTATGGCTACACCTTC	CSAKRIYGYTF
-	few	TRBV18	TRBJ1-1	14	TGTGCCAGCTCAGCATCGGGGGCGCGGACTGAAGCTTTCTTT	CASSASGARTEAFF
-	-	TRBV6-1	TRBJ1-1	16	TGTGCCAGCAGTGAAGCTTATCCGGGACAAGGCACTGAAGCTTTCTTT	CASSEAYPGQGTEAFF
-	few	TRBV25-1	TRBJ1-1	12	TGTGCCAGCAGTGACGACGGGGCTGAAGCTTTCTTT	CASSDDGAEAFF
-	-	TRBV5-1	TRBJ2-1	17	TGCGCCAGCAGCTTGGGGGACCTTCCCCTCCACTACAATGAGCAGTTCTTC	CASSLGDLPLHYNEQFF
TRBD2	-	TRBV10-3	TRBJ2-3	15	TGTGCCATCAGCCCTCTAGCGGGGACCACAGATACGCAGTATTTT	CAISPLAGTTDTQYF
-	-	TRBV6-2/TRBV6-3	TRBJ2-3	15	TGTGCCAGCAGTGATTCGACTAGACTCTTGGATACGCAGTATTTT	CASSDSTRLLDTQYF
-	-	TRBV24-1	TRBJ2-5	15	TGTGCCACCAGTGATTGGACGGAACCCCAAGAGACCCAGTACTTC	CATSDWTEPQETQYF
TRBD2	-	TRBV2	TRBJ2-5	15	TGTGCCAGCAGGACTAGCAGGAGTGGGAAAGGGACCCAGTACTTC	CASRTSRSGKGTQYF
TRBD2	-	TRBV19	TRBJ2-2	15	TGTGCCAGTACGCCGGGACTAGCAACAACCGGGGAGCTGTTTTTT	CASTPGLATTGELFF
-	once	TRBV5-4	TRBJ2-1	16	TGTGCCAGCAGCTTCTTAGGGGGGGGGCACTACAATGAGCAGTTCTTC	CASSFLGGGHYNEQFF
TRBD1	-	TRBV19	TRBJ1-2	15	TGTGCCAGTAGTATGCTGGGACAGGGGTACTATGGCTACACCTTC	CASSMLGQGYYGYTF